A selection of T cell receptor beta chains follows, all from one sample in a study of molecular identifiers for immune sequencing clone quantification. TCRdb recomputed calls from the PCR reads with MiXCR, one row per CDR3 protein. The table has 75,000 to 100,000 distinct CDR3 sequences, 19% seen once. The sequencing input was naive CD8+ T cells from blood, with Jurkat cell RNA spiked in. The receptor set was obtained from a human donor in good health. Some libraries in this study had Jurkat cell RNA spiked in. Both conserved end residues are part of each CDR3.

V | CDR3
TRBV14 | CASSQRQHATNEKLFF
TRBV4-3 | CASSHSRDTTYEQYF
TRBV12-3/TRBV12-4 | CASSLSPGGQPQRF
TRBV18 | CASSPPGQGNEQYF
TRBV15 | CATSRDLGYRGQETQYF
TRBV6-2/TRBV6-3 | CASSDGTVLFF
TRBV6-5 | CASSYSKRGLETQYF
TRBV5-5 | CASSLVREETQYF
TRBV30 | CAWSSDRAIRSGTNEQFF
TRBV7-2 | CASSSGQRTDTQYF
TRBV6-2/TRBV6-3 | CASSFFGGLNTEAFF
TRBV28 | CASSLFASGSTDTQYF
TRBV15 | CATSRDLGGTNEKLFF
TRBV6-5 | CASRAGANTGELFF
TRBV7-9 | CASSRTVNTGGLFF
TRBV7-9 | CASSLAIETSGRFADTQYF
TRBV28 | CASSSEIVYKKDQPQHF
TRBV11-3 | CASSPRDSPDTQYF
TRBV5-1 | CASSFEYGELFF
TRBV19 | CASSPGPEDQPQHF
TRBV28 | CASRWDRVGTEAFF
TRBV7-6 | CTGSSLAVSSTDTQYF
TRBV6-2/TRBV6-3 | CASSYRGGLGPYEQYF
TRBV13 | CASSLVATSTDTQYF
TRBV9 | CASSVAPGPTEAFF
TRBV20-1 | CSATGIWADTQYF
TRBV27 | CASSFTGTVNEKLFF
TRBV4-2 | CASSQEASGSRRYQETQYF
TRBV5-4 | CASSLFTGQGYNQPQHF
TRBV7-6 | CASSLDLASGNTIYF
TRBV20-1 | CSAWTGAQYF
TRBV29-1 | CSVEGTGVDTQYF
TRBV6-5 | CATGGATMNTEAFF
TRBV23-1 | CASSPGQGELPGSCFF
TRBV28 | CASSLSPGQGARGANVLTF
TRBV28 | CASSFLNKGDEQYF
TRBV6-2/TRBV6-3 | CASSFGHTNTEAFF
TRBV29-1 | CSVGVAGGNTEAFF
TRBV6-5 | CASSYQSNTGTYEQYF
TRBV6-5 | CASSYHPRGGETQYF
TRBV5-3 | CASSLVPRASTEALF
TRBV30 | CAWSPVPQGVYGYTF
TRBV25-1 | CASSESPGTQNTEAFF
TRBV7-9 | CASSFPGTYEQYF
TRBV4-3 | CASSQDRGHSNEQYF
TRBV6-5 | CASSYQQATNEKLFF
TRBV6-5 | CASSYGRSLNTEAFF
TRBV30 | CAWKSSSEETQHF
TRBV4-3 | CASSQAIAYNEQFF
TRBV18 | CASSPTGTLISYEQYF